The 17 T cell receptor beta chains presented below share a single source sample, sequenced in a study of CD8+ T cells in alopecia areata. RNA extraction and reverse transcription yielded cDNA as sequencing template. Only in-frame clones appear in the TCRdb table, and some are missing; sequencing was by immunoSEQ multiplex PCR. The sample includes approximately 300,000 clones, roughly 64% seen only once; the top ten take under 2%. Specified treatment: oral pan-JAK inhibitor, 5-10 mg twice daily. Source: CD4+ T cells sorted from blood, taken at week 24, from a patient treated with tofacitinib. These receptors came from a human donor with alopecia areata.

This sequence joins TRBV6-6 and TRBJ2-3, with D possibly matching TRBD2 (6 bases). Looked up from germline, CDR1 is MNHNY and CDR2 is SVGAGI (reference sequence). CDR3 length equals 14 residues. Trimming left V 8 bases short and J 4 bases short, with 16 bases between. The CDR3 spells CASRDSRGADTQYF. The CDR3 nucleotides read TGTGCCAGCCGGGACTCTCGGGGAGCAGATACGCAGTATTTT.

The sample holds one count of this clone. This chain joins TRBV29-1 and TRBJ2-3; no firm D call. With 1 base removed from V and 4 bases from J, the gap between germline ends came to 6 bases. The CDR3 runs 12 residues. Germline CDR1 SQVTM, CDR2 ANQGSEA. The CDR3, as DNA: TGCAGCGTTGAAGTCCCCGCAGATACGCAGTATTTT. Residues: CSVEVPADTQYF.

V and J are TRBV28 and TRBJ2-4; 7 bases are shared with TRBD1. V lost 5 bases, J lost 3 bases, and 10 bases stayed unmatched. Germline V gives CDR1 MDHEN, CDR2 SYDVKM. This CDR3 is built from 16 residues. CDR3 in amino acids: CASSLTGDGVKNIQYF. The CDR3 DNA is TGTGCCAGCAGTCTAACAGGGGATGGGGTCAAAAACATTCAGTACTTC.

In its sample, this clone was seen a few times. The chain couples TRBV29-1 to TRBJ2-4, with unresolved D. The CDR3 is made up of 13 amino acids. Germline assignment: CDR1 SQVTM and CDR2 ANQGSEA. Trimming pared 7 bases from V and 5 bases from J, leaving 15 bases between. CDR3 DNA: TGCAGCGCCCACCTTCGTTATGAAAACATTCAGTACTTC. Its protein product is CSAHLRYENIQYF.

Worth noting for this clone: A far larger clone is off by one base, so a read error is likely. The CDR3 DNA sequence: TGTGCCAGCAGTTTATTGGAGACCCAGTACTTC. It encodes CASSLLETQYF. The chain joins TRBV28 to TRBJ2-5; D is unresolved. This CDR3 region has 11 residues. Germline values: CDR1 MDHEN, CDR2 SYDVKM. The V end lost 1 base, the J end lost 5 bases, and 2 bases lay between the germline ends.

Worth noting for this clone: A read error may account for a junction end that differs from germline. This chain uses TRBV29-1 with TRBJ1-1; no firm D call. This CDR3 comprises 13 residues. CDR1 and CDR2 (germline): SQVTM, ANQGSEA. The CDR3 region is CSVGPGLKTEAFF. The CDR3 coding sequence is TGCAGCGTTGGTCCCGGGTTGAAGACTGAAGCTTTCTTT.

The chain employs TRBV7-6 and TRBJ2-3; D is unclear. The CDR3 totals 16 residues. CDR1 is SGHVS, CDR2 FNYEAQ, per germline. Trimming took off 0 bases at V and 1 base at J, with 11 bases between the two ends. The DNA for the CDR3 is TGTGCCAGCAGCTTAGCGGAGCCAGGCGGCACAGATACGCAGTATTTT. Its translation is CASSLAEPGGTDTQYF.

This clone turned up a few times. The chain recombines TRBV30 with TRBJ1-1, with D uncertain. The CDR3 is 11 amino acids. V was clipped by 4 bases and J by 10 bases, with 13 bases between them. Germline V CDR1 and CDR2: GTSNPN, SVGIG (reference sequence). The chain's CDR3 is CAWKPVSSAFF. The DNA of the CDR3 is TGTGCCTGGAAACCAGTCTCGTCAGCTTTCTTT.

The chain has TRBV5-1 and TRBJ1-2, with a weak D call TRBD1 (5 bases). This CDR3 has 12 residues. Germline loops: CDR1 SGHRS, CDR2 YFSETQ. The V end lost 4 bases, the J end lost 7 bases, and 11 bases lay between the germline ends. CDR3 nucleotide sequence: TGCGCCAGCAGCCCCAATGACAGTGGCTACACCTTC. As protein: CASSPNDSGYTF.

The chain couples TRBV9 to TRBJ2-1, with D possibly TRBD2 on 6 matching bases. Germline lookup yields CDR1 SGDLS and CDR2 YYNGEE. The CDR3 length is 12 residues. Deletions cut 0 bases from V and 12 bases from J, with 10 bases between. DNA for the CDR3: TGTGCCAGCAGCGTAGACGGGGAGGTGCAGTTCTTC. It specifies CASSVDGEVQFF.

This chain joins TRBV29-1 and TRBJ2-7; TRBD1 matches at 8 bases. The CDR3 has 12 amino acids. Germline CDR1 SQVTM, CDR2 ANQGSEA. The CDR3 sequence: CGAQGAVYEQYF. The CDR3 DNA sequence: TGCGGGGCTCAGGGGGCGGTGTACGAGCAGTACTTC.

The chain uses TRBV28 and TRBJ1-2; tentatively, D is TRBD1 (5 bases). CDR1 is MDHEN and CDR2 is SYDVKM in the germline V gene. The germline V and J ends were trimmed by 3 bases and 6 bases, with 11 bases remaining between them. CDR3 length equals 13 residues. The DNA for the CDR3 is TGTGCCAGCAGTTTCCCAGAGGGGAATGGCTACACCTTC. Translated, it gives CASSFPEGNGYTF.

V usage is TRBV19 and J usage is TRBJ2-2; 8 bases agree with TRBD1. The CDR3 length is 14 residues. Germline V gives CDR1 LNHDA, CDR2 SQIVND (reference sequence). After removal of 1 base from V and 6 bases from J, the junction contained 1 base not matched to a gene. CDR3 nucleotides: TGTGCCAGTAGTATAGCGACAGGGGCCGGGGAGCTGTTTTTT. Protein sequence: CASSIATGAGELFF.

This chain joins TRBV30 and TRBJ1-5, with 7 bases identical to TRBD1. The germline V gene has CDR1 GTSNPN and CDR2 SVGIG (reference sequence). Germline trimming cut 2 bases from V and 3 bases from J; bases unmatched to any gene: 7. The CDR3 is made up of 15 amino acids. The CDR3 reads CAWSRKTGPNQPQHF. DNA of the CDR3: TGTGCCTGGAGTAGAAAGACAGGGCCCAATCAGCCCCAGCATTTT.

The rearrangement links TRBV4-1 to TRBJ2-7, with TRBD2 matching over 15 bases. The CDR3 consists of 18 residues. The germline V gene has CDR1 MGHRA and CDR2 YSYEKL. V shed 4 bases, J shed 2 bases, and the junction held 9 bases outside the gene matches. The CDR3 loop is CASSRSGTSGGTPYEQYF. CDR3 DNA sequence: TGCGCCAGCAGCCGGTCCGGGACTAGCGGGGGGACCCCCTACGAGCAGTACTTC.

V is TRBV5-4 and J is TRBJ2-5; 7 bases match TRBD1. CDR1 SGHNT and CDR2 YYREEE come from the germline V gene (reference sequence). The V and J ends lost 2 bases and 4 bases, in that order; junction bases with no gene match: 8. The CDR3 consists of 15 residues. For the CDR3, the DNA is TGTGCCAGCAGCTTAGACGCATACAGGGGAGAGACCCAGTACTTC. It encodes CASSLDAYRGETQYF. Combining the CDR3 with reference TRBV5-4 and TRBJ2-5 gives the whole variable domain ETGVTQSPTHLIKTRGQQVTLRCSSQSGHNTVSWYQQALGQGPQFIFQYYREEENGRGNFPPRFSGLQFPNYSSELNVNALELDDSALYLCASSLDAYRGETQYFGPGTRLLVL.

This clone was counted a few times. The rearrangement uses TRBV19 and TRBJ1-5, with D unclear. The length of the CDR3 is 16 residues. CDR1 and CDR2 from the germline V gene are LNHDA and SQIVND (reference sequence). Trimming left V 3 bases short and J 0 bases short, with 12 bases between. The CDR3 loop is CASSMVVRYSNQPQHF. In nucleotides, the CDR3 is TGTGCCAGTAGTATGGTGGTTAGGTATAGCAATCAGCCCCAGCATTTT.